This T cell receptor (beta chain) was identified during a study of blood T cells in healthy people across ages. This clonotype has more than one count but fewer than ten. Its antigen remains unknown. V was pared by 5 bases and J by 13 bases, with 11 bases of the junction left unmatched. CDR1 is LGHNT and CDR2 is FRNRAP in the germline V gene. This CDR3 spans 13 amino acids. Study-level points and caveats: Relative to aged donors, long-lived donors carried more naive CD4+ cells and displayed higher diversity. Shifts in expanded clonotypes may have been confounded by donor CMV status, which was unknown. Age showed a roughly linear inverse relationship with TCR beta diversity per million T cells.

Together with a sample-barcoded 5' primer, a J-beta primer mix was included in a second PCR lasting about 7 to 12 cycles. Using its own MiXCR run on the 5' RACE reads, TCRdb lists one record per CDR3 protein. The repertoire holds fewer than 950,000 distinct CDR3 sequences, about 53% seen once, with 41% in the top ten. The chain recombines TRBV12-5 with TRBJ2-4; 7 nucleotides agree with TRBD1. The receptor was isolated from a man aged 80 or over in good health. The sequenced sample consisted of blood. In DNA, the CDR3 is TGTGCTAGTGGTGCCGACAGGGTACTGGGGCAGTACTTC. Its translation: CASGADRVLGQYF. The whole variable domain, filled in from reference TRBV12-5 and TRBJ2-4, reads DARVTQTPRHKVTEMGQEVTMRCQPILGHNTVFWYRQTMMQGLELLAYFRNRAPLDDSGMPKDRFSAEMPDATLATLKIQPSEPRDSAVYFCASGADRVLGQYFGAGTRLSVL.